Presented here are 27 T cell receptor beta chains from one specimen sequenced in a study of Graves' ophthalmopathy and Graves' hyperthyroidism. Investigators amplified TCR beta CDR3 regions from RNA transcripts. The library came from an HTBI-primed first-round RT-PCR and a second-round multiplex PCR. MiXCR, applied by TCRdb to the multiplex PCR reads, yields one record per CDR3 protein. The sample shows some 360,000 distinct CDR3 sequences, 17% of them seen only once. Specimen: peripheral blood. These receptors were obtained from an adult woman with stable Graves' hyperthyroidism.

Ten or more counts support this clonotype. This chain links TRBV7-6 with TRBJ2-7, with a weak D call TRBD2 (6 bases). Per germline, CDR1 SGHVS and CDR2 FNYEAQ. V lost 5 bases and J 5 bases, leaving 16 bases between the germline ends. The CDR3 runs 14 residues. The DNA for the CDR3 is TGTGCCAGCAGCCCGGGGGTCTATTTCAACGAGCAGTACTTC. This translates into CASSPGVYFNEQYF.

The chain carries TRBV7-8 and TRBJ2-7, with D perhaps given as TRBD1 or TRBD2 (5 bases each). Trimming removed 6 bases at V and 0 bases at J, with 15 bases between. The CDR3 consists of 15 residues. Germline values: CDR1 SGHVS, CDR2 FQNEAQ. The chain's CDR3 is CASSPIGAVSYEQYF. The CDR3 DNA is TGTGCCAGCAGTCCTATCGGGGCAGTCTCCTACGAGCAGTACTTC. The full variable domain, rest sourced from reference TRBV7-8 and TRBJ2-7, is GAGVSQSPRYKVAKRGQDVALRCDPISGHVSLFWYQQALGQGPEFLTYFQNEAQLDKSGLPSDRFFAERPEGSVSTLKIQRTQQEDSAVYLCASSPIGAVSYEQYFGPGTRLTVT.

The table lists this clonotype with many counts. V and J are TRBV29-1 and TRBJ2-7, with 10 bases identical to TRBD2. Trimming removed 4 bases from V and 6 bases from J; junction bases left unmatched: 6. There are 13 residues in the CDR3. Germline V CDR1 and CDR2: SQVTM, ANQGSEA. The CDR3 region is CSVGLAGVGEQYF. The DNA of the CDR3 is TGCAGCGTTGGGCTAGCGGGAGTGGGCGAGCAGTACTTC.

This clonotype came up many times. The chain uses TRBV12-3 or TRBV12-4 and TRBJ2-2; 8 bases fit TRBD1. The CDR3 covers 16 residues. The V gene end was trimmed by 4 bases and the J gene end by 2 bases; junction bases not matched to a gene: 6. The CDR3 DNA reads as TGTGCCAGCAGTTCCTGGACAGGGCCCAACACCGGGGAGCTGTTTTTT. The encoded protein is CASSSWTGPNTGELFF.

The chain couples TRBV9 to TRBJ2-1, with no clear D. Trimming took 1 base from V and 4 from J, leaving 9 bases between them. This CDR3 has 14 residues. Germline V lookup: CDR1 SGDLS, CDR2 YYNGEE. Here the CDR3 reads CASSVTQNYNEQFF. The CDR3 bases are TGTGCCAGCAGCGTAACACAGAATTACAATGAGCAGTTCTTC.

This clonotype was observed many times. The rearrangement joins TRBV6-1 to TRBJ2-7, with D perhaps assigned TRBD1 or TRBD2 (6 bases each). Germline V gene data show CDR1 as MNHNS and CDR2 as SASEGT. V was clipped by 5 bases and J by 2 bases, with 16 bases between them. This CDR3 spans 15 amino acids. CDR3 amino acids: CASSPRGGSPYEQYF. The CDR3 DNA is TGTGCCAGCAGTCCCCGAGGGGGGAGCCCCTACGAGCAGTACTTC.

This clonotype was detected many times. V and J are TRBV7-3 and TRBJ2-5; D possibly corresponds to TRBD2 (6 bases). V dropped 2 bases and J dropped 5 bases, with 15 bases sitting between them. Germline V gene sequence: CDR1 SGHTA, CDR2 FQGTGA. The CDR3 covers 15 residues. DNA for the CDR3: TGTGCCAGCAGCTTATTTGGGGGGAACGGGGAGACCCAGTACTTC. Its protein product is CASSLFGGNGETQYF.

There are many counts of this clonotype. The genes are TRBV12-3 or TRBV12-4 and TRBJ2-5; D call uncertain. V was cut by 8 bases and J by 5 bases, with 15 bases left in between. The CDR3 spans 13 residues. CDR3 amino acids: CASVRTPSETQYF. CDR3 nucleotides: TGTGCCAGCGTCCGTACACCAAGCGAGACCCAGTACTTC.

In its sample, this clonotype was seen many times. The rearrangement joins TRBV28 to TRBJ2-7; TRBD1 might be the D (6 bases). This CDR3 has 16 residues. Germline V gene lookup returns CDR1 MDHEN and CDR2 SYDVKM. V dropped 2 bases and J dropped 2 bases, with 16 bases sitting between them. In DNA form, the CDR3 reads TGTGCCAGCAGTTTAGGGGGCGGGCTTATGACCTACGAGCAGTACTTC. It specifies CASSLGGGLMTYEQYF.

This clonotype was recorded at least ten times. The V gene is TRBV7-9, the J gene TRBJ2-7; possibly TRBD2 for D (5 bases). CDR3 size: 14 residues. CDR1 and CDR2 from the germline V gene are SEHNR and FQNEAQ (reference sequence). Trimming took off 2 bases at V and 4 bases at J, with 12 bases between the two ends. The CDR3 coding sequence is TGTGCCAGCAGCTTAAGAGGGAGCCCTTACGAGCAGTACTTC. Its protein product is CASSLRGSPYEQYF.

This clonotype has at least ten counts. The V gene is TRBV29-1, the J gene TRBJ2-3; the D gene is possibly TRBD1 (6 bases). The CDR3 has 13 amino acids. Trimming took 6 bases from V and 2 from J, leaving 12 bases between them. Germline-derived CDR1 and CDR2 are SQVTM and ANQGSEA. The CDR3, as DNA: TGCAGCGTAACGGGACAACTCACAGATACGCAGTATTTT. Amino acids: CSVTGQLTDTQYF.

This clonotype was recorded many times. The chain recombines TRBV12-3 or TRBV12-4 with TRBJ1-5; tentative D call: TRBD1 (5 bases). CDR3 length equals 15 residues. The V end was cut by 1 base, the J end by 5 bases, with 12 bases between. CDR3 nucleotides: TGTGCCAGCAGTTTAGGGTCGGGGGGGTATCAGCCCCAGCATTTT. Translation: CASSLGSGGYQPQHF.

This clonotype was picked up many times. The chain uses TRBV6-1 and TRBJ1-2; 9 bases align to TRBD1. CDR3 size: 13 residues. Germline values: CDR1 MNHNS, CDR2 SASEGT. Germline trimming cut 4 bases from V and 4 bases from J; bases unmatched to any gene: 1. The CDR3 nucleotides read TGTGCCAGCAGTGCGGACAGGGGCTATGGCTACACCTTC. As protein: CASSADRGYGYTF.

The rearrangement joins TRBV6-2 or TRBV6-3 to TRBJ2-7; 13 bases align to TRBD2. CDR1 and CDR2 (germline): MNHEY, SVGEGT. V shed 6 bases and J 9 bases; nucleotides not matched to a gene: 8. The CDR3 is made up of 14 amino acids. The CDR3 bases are TGTGCCAGCAGGGGACTAGCGGGACTGGGTCGGCAGTACTTC. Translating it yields CASRGLAGLGRQYF.

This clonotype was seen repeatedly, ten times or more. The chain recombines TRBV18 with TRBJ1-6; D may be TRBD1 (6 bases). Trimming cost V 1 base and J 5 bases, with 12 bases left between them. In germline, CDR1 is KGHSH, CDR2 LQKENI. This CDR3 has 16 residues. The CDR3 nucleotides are TGTGCCAGCTCACCACGAGACAGGCCCGATAATTCACCCCTCCACTTT. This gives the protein CASSPRDRPDNSPLHF.

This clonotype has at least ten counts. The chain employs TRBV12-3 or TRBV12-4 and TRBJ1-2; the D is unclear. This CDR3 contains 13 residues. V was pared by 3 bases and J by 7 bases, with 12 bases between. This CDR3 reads CASSFTFLGGYTF. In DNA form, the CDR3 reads TGTGCCAGCAGTTTTACCTTTTTGGGTGGCTACACCTTC.

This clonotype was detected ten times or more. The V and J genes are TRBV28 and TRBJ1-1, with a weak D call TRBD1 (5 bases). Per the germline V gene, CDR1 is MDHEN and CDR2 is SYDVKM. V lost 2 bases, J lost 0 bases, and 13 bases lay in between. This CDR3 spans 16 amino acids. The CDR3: CASSLRGRRMNTEAFF. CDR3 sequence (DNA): TGTGCCAGCAGTTTACGGGGGAGACGCATGAACACTGAAGCTTTCTTT.

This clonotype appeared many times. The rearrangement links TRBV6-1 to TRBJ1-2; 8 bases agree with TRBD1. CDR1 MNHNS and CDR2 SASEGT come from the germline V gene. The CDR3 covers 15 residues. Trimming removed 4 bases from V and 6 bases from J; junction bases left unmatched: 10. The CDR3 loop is CASSARTGPSNGYTF. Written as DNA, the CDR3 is TGTGCCAGCAGTGCCAGGACAGGGCCGTCGAATGGCTACACCTTC.

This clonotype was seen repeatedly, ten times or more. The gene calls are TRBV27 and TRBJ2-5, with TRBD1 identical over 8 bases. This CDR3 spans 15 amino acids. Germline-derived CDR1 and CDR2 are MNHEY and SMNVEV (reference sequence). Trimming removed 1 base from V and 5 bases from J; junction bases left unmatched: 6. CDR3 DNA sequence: TGTGCCAGCAGTTTATGGTTCAGGGGGCAGGAGACCCAGTACTTC. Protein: CASSLWFRGQETQYF.

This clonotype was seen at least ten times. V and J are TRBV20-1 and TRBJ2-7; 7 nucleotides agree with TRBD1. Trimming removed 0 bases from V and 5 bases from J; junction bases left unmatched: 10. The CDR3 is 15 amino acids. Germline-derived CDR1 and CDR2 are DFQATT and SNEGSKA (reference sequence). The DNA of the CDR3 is TGCAGTGCTAGAGATATTAACAGGGGACGGGACGAGCAGTACTTC. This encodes CSARDINRGRDEQYF.

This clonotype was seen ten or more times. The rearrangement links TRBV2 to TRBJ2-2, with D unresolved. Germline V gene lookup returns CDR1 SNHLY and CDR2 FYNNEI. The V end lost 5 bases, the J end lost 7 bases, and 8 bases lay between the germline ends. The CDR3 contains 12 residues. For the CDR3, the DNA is TGTGCCAGCAGTTCTCTCATCGGGGAGCTGTTTTTT. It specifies CASSSLIGELFF. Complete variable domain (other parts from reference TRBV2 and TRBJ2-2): EPEVTQTPSHQVTQMGQEVILRCVPISNHLYFYWYRQILGQKVEFLVSFYNNEISEKSEIFDDQFSVERPDGSNFTLKIRSTKLEDSAMYFCASSSLIGELFFGEGSRLTVL.

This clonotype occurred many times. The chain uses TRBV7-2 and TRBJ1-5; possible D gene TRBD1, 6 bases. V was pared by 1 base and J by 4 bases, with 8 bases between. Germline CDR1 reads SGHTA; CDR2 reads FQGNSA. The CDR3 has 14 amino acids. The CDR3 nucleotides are TGTGCCAGCAGCTTAGAAGGGGGTAATCAGCCCCAGCATTTT. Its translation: CASSLEGGNQPQHF.

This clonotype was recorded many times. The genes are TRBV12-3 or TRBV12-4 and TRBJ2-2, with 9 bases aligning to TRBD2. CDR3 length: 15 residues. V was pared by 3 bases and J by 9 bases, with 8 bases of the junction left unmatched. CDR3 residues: CASSLAGGPARELFF. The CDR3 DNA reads TGTGCCAGCAGTTTGGCGGGAGGGCCCGCCCGGGAGCTGTTTTTT.

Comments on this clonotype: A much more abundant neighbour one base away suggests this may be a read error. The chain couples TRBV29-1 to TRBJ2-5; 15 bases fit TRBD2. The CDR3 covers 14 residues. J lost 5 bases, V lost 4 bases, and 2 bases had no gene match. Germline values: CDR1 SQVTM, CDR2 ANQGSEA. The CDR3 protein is CSVAGLAGGETQYF. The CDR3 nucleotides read TGCAGCGTTGCGGGACTAGCGGGAGGCGAGACCCAGTACTTC.

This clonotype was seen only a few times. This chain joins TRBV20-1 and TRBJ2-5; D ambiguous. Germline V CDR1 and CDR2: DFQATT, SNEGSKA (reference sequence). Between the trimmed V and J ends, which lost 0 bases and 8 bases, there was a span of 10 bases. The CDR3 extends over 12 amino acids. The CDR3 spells CSARDEESTQYF. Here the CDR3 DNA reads TGCAGTGCTAGAGACGAAGAAAGCACCCAGTACTTC.

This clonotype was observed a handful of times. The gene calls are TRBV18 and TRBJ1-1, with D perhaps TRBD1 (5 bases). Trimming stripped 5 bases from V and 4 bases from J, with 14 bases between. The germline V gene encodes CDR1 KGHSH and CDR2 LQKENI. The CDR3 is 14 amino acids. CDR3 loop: CASSIEQEFTEAFF. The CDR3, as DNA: TGTGCCAGCTCAATAGAACAGGAGTTCACTGAAGCTTTCTTT. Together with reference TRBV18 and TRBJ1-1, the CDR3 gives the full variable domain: NAGVMQNPRHLVRRRGQEARLRCSPMKGHSHVYWYRQLPEEGLKFMVYLQKENIIDESGMPKERFSAEFPKEGPSILRIQQVVRGDSAAYFCASSIEQEFTEAFFGQGTRLTVV.

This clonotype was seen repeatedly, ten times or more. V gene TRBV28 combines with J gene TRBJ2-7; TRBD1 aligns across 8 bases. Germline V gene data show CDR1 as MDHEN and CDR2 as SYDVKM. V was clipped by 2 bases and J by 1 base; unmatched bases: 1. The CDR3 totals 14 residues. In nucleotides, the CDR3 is TGTGCCAGCAGTTTACGGACAGGGTCCTACGAGCAGTACTTC. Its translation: CASSLRTGSYEQYF.